This T cell receptor beta chain is from a study of blood T cell repertoires in COVID-19. Across the study: Sites across the United States, Italy and Spain contributed samples from acute and convalescent COVID-19.

The CDR3 covers 13 residues. Germline CDR1 reads MNHNS; CDR2 reads SASEGT. V lost 3 bases to trimming and J lost 2 bases, with 8 bases between them. This clone was counted once. Original processing notes: Amplification from reference gene primers served as the basis for estimated nucleated cell counts. TCRdb's table, derived via immunoSEQ multiplex PCR, lists solely in-frame clones and lacks some. The V and J calls and the clone size are those of that table, but D and trimming were determined from the DNA. This sample yields around 300,000 clones, of which around nine tenths are seen a single time; 13% belongs to the top ten. Seattle researchers signed up patients amid active infection and tracked them longitudinally.

This chain joins TRBV6-1 and TRBJ2-7, with D possibly being TRBD2 (5 bases). The clonotype comes from a woman in her seventies with COVID-19, enrolled during active disease. Sequencing was done on a sample of peripheral blood. The DNA for the CDR3 is TGTGCCAGCAGTGAGGAGGTAGCCTACGAGCAGTACTTC. It translates to CASSEEVAYEQYF.